This TCR beta chain was observed in a study of T cell changes during pregnancy in multiple sclerosis. CDR1 MNHNS and CDR2 SASEGT come from the germline V gene. This CDR3 region has 15 residues. With V trimmed by 8 bases and J by 3 bases, 7 bases remained unmatched. Libraries were prepared by immunoSEQ multiplex PCR; TCRdb keeps only in-frame clonotypes and omits some of them. Among 88,000 or so clones listed, just over 90% were seen once. The clonotype comes from a female donor with multiple sclerosis, enrolled in a pregnancy study. The sequences come from peripheral blood, collected before pregnancy. The gene calls are TRBV6-1 and TRBJ1-6; TRBD1 aligns across 7 bases. CDR3 sequence reads: CASYRDRLYNSPLHF. Here the CDR3 DNA reads TGTGCCAGCTATCGGGACAGACTCTATAATTCACCCCTCCACTTT.